The sequence of this TCR beta chain was determined in a study of CD8+CD57+ T cells in acquired aplastic anemia. The study profiled TCR beta VDJ and CDR3 using genomic DNA as template. Using its own MiXCR run on the reads, TCRdb lists one record per CDR3 protein. This sample yields about 120,000 distinct CDR3 sequences, of which 45% to 60% are seen a single time; roughly 30% belongs to the top ten. All sequencing subjects had displayed CD8+CD57+ cell expansion on flow cytometry. Germline V gene sequence: CDR1 LNHDA, CDR2 SQIVND (reference sequence). V lost 8 bases to trimming and J lost 0 bases, with 11 bases between them. The CDR3 is 14 residues long. Turning to this clonotype: This likely comes from a read error, as the CDR3 has no conserved phenylalanine or tryptophan at its end.

V usage is TRBV19 and J usage is TRBJ1-3; a possible D gene is TRBD1 (6 bases). The clonotype originates from a human donor with aplastic anemia. Sequencing was performed on sorted CD4+, CD8+, or CD8+CD57+ T cells (not recorded which) from PBMCs. CDR3 protein: CASGAGVSGNTIYS. Here the CDR3 DNA reads TGTGCCAGTGGTGCAGGGGTCTCTGGAAACACCATATATTCT.